The clone carrying this TCR beta chain has just a few counts. The antigen remains unidentified. Sequencing ends 3 residues short of the CDR3 end; the germline J gene provides the rest. This specimen belongs to a study of T cell clonality in common variable immunodeficiency. Assay: immunoSEQ multiplex PCR; the TCRdb copy retains only in-frame clones and omits some. The specimen has about 37,000 clones, none found just once. The V end lost 4 bases, the J end lost 5 bases, and 10 bases lay between the germline ends. This CDR3 is 13 amino acids long. Germline values: CDR1 SGHDT, CDR2 YYEEEE. Regarding the study as a whole: Compared with healthy controls, CVID subjects showed increased TCRbeta clonality, mostly in about a third. Compared with controls, CVID subjects had fewer shared TCRbeta clones.

The chain recombines TRBV5-6 with TRBJ1-5, with D unclear. This clonotype was sampled from a person aged 18-70 years in good health. Sample: peripheral blood mononuclear cells. CDR3 residues: CASSQVDDQPQHF. The sequenced part of the CDR3 DNA is TGTGCCAGCAGCCAGGTTGACGATCAGCCC.